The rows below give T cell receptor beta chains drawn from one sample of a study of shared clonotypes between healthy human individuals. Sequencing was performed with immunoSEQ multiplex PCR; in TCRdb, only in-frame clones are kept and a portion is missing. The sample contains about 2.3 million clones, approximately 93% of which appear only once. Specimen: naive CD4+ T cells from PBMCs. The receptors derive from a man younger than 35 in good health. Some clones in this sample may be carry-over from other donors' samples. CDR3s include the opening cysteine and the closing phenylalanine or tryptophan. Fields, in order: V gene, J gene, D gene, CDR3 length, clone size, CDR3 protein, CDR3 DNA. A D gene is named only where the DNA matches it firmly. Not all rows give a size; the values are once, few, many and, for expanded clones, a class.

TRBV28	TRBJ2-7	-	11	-	CASTRGYEQYF	TGTGCCAGCACGAGGGGATACGAGCAGTACTTC
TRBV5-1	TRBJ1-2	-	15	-	CASSLGAEANYGYTF	TGCGCCAGCAGCTTGGGGGCAGAAGCTAACTATGGCTACACCTTC
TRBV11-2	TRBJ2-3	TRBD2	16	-	CASSLGYAGVTDTQYF	TGTGCCAGCAGCTTAGGGTATGCGGGAGTAACGGATACGCAGTATTTT
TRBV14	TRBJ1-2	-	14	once	CASSQVAGNYGYTF	TGTGCCAGCAGCCAAGTCGCAGGGAACTATGGCTACACCTTC
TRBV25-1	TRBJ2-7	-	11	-	CASSSSYEQYF	TGTGCCAGCAGTTCGTCCTACGAGCAGTACTTC
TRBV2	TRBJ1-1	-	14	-	CASLPDRGDTEAFF	TGTGCCAGCCTCCCTGACCGGGGAGACACTGAAGCTTTCTTT
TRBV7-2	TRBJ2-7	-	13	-	CASSLPGEYEQYF	TGTGCCAGCAGCTTACCTGGCGAATACGAGCAGTACTTC
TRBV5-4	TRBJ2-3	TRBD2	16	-	CASSLGGTSAKDTQYF	TGTGCCAGCAGCTTGGGCGGGACTAGCGCGAAAGATACGCAGTATTTT
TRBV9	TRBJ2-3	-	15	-	CASSVEGGEEDTQYF	TGTGCCAGCAGCGTTGAGGGAGGAGAGGAAGATACGCAGTATTTT
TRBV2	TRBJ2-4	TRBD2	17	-	CASSTLRGLAAKNIQYF	TGTGCCAGCAGCACACTAAGGGGACTAGCCGCCAAAAACATTCAGTACTTC
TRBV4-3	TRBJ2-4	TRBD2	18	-	CASSQDRTSGTIKNIQYF	TGCGCCAGCAGCCAAGATAGGACTAGCGGGACTATCAAAAACATTCAGTACTTC
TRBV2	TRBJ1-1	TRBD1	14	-	CASTRDRANTEAFF	TGTGCCAGCACCCGGGACAGGGCGAACACTGAAGCTTTCTTT
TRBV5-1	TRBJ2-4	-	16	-	CASSLESSLTKNIQYF	TGCGCCAGCAGCTTGGAAAGTAGCCTAACCAAAAACATTCAGTACTTC
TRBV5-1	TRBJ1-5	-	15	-	CASSHGDTGNQPQHF	TGCGCCAGCAGCCACGGAGACACGGGCAATCAGCCCCAGCATTTT
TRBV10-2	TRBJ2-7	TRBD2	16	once	CASSDTSGRPSYEQYF	TGCGCCAGCAGTGATACTAGCGGGAGGCCCTCCTACGAGCAGTACTTC
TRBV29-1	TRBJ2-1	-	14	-	CSVARVLSYNEQFF	TGCAGCGTGGCCAGGGTGCTCTCCTACAATGAGCAGTTCTTC
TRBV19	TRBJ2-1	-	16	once	CASLGTGRGSYNEQFF	TGTGCCAGTCTTGGCACGGGACGCGGCTCCTACAATGAGCAGTTCTTC
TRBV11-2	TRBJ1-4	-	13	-	CASSPILGEKLFF	TGTGCCAGCAGCCCCATCCTCGGTGAAAAACTGTTTTTT
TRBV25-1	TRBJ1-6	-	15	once	CASSELDTSYSPLHF	TGTGCCAGCAGTGAACTGGACACTAGCTATTCACCCCTCCACTTT
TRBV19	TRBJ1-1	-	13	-	CASSIMSTTEAFF	TGTGCCAGTAGTATTATGAGTACAACTGAAGCTTTCTTT
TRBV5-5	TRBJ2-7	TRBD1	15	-	CASSPGTGATYEQYF	TGTGCCAGCAGCCCCGGGACAGGGGCCACCTACGAGCAGTACTTC
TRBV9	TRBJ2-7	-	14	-	CASSVGGRGYEQYF	TGTGCCAGCAGCGTAGGTGGGAGGGGGTACGAGCAGTACTTC
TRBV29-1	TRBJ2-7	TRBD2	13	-	CSVGLARGYEQYF	TGCAGCGTCGGACTAGCGAGGGGTTACGAGCAGTACTTC
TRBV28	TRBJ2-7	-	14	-	CASNLQGSLDEQYF	TGTGCCAGCAACCTCCAGGGTAGTCTGGACGAGCAGTACTTC
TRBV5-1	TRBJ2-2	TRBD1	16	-	CASSLQTGGPTGELFF	TGCGCCAGCAGCTTGCAGACAGGGGGCCCCACCGGGGAGCTGTTTTTT
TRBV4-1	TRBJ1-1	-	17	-	CASSLYPLQGGGTEAFF	TGCGCCAGCAGCCTCTACCCACTACAGGGAGGGGGCACTGAAGCTTTCTTT
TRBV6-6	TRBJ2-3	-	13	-	CASSTVYTDTQYF	TGTGCCAGCAGTACAGTATATACAGATACGCAGTATTTT
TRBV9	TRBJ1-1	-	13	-	CASSVEGTAGAFF	TGTGCCAGCAGCGTAGAGGGCACCGCGGGAGCTTTCTTT